Each of the 8 T cell receptor beta chains below was sequenced from the same sample in a study of blood T cell repertoires in COVID-19. Assay used: immunoSEQ multiplex PCR; TCRdb lists only in-frame clones, some missing. The data show tens of thousands of clones, about 90% seen once. Source material: peripheral blood. Receptors originate from a woman aged 55-70 years with active or convalescent COVID-19.

V usage is TRBV29-1 and J usage is TRBJ2-1; TRBD2 matches 7 bases. The germline V gene has CDR1 SQVTM and CDR2 ANQGSEA. CDR3 length: 13 residues. DNA of the CDR3: TGCTCGGGGAGGGCCGGCCTACGGGATGAGCAGTTCTTC. It codes for CSGRAGLRDEQFF.

The chain joins TRBV30 to TRBJ1-5; TRBD1 is a possible D gene (6 bases). V was clipped by 3 bases and J by 4 bases, with 19 bases between them. The CDR3 length is 16 residues. The germline V gene encodes CDR1 GTSNPN and CDR2 SVGIG (reference sequence). CDR3 coding DNA: TGTGCCTGGAGCCCGGGACACTTAATTGGGAATCAGCCCCAGCATTTT. Its translation: CAWSPGHLIGNQPQHF.

The chain uses TRBV27 and TRBJ2-7; maybe TRBD2 (6 bases). The CDR3 extends over 15 amino acids. The V end lost 6 bases, the J end lost 0 bases, and 15 bases lay between the germline ends. Germline V CDR1 and CDR2: MNHEY, SMNVEV (reference sequence). The chain's CDR3 is CASRAGTYSSYEQYF. The CDR3 DNA is TGTGCCAGCAGGGCCGGGACTTATAGCTCCTACGAGCAGTACTTC.

This rearrangement joins TRBV9 to TRBJ1-2; D might be TRBD1 (5 bases). The V gene lost 4 bases and the J gene lost 2 bases, with 12 bases spanning the gap. This CDR3 is built from 14 residues. CDR1 is SGDLS, CDR2 YYNGEE, per germline. The CDR3 protein is CASSPDSGNYGYTF. The CDR3 region has the DNA TGTGCCAGCAGCCCTGATTCAGGGAACTATGGCTACACCTTC.

The chain uses TRBV6-2 or TRBV6-3 and TRBJ2-1; D may be TRBD2 (5 bases). The CDR3 sequence is 17 residues long. Germline V CDR1 and CDR2: MNHEY, SVGEGT. Trimming took off 2 bases at V and 4 bases at J, with 18 bases between the two ends. The CDR3 loop reads CASSYPGGSGSYNEQFF. The CDR3 nucleotides read TGTGCCAGCAGTTACCCCGGCGGGTCGGGATCTTACAATGAGCAGTTCTTC.

The chain joins TRBV6-2 or TRBV6-3 to TRBJ2-3; D ambiguous. Germline V gene lookup returns CDR1 MNHEY and CDR2 SVGEGT. The CDR3 is 13 residues long. Between the trimmed V and J ends, which lost 5 bases and 4 bases, there was a span of 10 bases. The CDR3 DNA sequence: TGTGCCAGCAGTACCCATAGTGCAGATACGCAGTATTTT. Its protein product is CASSTHSADTQYF.

This clone was counted once. The chain links TRBV30 to TRBJ2-7; 7 positions match TRBD1. V trimming: 4 bases; J trimming: 3 bases; junction bases outside the gene matches: 12. Looked up from germline, CDR1 is GTSNPN and CDR2 is SVGIG (reference sequence). The CDR3 extends over 15 amino acids. The chain's CDR3 is CAWTNRQGLGYEQYF. In DNA, the CDR3 is TGTGCCTGGACTAACCGACAGGGTCTCGGCTACGAGCAGTACTTC.

This clone was seen once. The V and J genes are TRBV18 and TRBJ1-1; D is perhaps TRBD1 (6 bases). Between the trimmed V and J ends, which lost 4 bases and 0 bases, there was a span of 12 bases. The CDR3 spans 15 residues. Germline V lookup: CDR1 KGHSH, CDR2 LQKENI. Here the CDR3 reads CASSHSDSLNTEAFF. The CDR3 nucleotides are TGTGCCAGCTCACACTCGGACAGCCTGAACACTGAAGCTTTCTTT. Full variable domain (remainder filled in from reference TRBV18 and TRBJ1-1): NAGVMQNPRHLVRRRGQEARLRCSPMKGHSHVYWYRQLPEEGLKFMVYLQKENIIDESGMPKERFSAEFPKEGPSILRIQQVVRGDSAAYFCASSHSDSLNTEAFFGQGTRLTVV.